This T cell receptor (beta chain) emerged from a study of control samples from healthy donors and cancer patients (TCRdb year 2020). Reading the germline V gene (reference sequence) gives CDR1 GTSNPN and CDR2 SVGIG. V loses 3 bases at its end and J loses 6 bases; junction bases beyond the gene matches: 9. The cysteine opens and the phenylalanine closes a CDR3 of 14 amino acids. This entry keeps only the CDR3 DNA: 42 bases, framed from base 1. This clone was detected only a few times. Its antigen has not been determined. Base qualities are not at hand, and no much larger clone is one base apart. Library preparation used the immunoSEQ multiplex PCR assay. The table was pulled from immuneACCESS by TCRdb, which kept in-frame rearrangements only. Such tables lose some clones; where checked, under half of the loss comes from unresolved V genes, and the rest has no known cause. Counted in this sample were some 71,000 clones; approximately 90% of them appeared once. The ten largest clones take up about 6% of the sample.

The specimen was PBMCs. Recombination connected TRBV30 to TRBJ1-2; TRBD1 matches 8 bases in the middle. The source is a man in his 60s with colorectal cancer. The nucleotide sequence reads as follows: TGTGCCTGGAGAACTTGGACAGGGAGGGATGGCTACACCTTC. It codes for CAWRTWTGRDGYTF.